This TCR beta chain was sequenced during a study of blood T cell repertoires in COVID-19. Study at large: From the United States, Italy and Spain came samples of acute and convalescent COVID-19. In each case, the material was cDNA or gDNA derived from T cells, B-cell-depleted T cells, or PBMCs.

In the source study's methods: Amplifying reference gene primers gave estimates of nucleated cell counts. Here immunoSEQ multiplex PCR was the method, and the copy in TCRdb shows in-frame clones only, minus some. Clone size and V and J calls were adopted from that table, with D and trimming inferred from the DNA. The table shows more than 200,000 clones, with over 65% occurring only once. Trimming cost V 6 bases and J 2 bases, with 20 bases left between them. CDR1 SNHLY and CDR2 FYNNEI come from the germline V gene. The CDR3 extends over 18 amino acids. This sequence originates from a woman in her 70s with active or convalescent COVID-19. The J gene is TRBJ2-6, the V gene TRBV2; D is unresolved. Material: peripheral blood. The CDR3 sequence: CASSDRRVTTAGANVLTF. CDR3 sequence (DNA): TGTGCCAGCAGCGATCGGAGAGTCACGACGGCTGGGGCCAACGTCCTGACTTTC.